One TCR beta chain is described in this entry. Its antigen is as yet unknown. This record comes from a study of cytomegalovirus exposure and HLA in healthy donors. About the study: In an early release, HLA-typed donors contributed some 88 million unique TCR sequences.

PCR involved 60 Vbeta and 13 Jbeta primers. Generated by immunoSEQ multiplex PCR, the TCRdb table keeps only in-frame clones and is missing some. The table lists about 95,000 clones, roughly 71% of them singletons. This CDR3 has 17 amino acids. Trimming cost V 5 bases and J 2 bases; bases outside gene matches: 7. Germline V lookup: CDR1 SEHNR, CDR2 FQNEAQ (reference sequence). Study-level findings and limits: Specificity of a few CMV-associated chains for CMV antigens was verified in vitro. In a later analysis, HLA-associated beta chains showed higher expansion and lower generation probabilities than comparable chains. The study recorded around 160 TCR beta chains that were cytomegalovirus-associated.

The TCR was taken from a woman in her 40s in good health and CMV-seronegative. The sample was PBMCs. The chain is built from TRBV7-9 and TRBJ2-3, with 13 bases fitting TRBD2. CDR3 residues: CASSPTSGGRTTDTQYF. The DNA for the CDR3 is TGTGCCAGCAGCCCGACTAGCGGGGGGCGCACCACAGATACGCAGTATTTT. The entire variable domain, with the rest obtained from reference TRBV7-9 and TRBJ2-3, is as follows: DTGVSQNPRHKITKRGQNVTFRCDPISEHNRLYWYRQTLGQGPEFLTYFQNEAQLEKSRLLSDRFSAERPKGSFSTLEIQRTEQGDSAMYLCASSPTSGGRTTDTQYFGPGTRLTVL.